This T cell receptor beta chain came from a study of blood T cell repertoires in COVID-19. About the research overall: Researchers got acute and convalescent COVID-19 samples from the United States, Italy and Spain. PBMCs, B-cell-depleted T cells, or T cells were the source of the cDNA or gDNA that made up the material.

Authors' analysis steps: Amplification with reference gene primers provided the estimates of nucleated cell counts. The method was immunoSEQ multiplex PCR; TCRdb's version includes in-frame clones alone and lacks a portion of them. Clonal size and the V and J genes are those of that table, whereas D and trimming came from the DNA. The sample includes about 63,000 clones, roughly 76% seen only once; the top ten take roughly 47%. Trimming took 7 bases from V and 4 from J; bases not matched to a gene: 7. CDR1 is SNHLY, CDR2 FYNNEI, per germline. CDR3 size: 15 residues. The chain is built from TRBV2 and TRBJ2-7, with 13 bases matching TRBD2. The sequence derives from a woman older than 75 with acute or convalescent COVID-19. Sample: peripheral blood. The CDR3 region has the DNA TGTGCCAGCACCCAACTAGCGGGAGGGGCGTACGAGCAGTACTTC. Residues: CASTQLAGGAYEQYF.